The source of this TCR beta chain is a study of early T cells in non-severe SARS-CoV-2 infection. The TCR library protocol attached unique molecular identifiers to the individual cDNA molecules. TCRdb re-called the 5' RACE reads through MiXCR, storing one row per CDR3 protein. This table holds 87,000 or so distinct CDR3 sequences, approximately 13% found once. This clonotype was counted between two and nine times. CDR1 and CDR2 (germline): SQVTM, ANQGSEA. This CDR3 has 14 residues. V lost 4 bases to trimming and J lost 4 bases; unmatched junction nucleotides: 7. The material sequenced was whole blood. The chain uses TRBV29-1 and TRBJ2-7; 10 nucleotides match TRBD1. This TCR derives from an adult who was a healthcare worker with PCR-confirmed SARS-CoV-2 infection or an uninfected control (not recorded which). This CDR3 reads CSVVPGTGEYEQYF. DNA for the CDR3: TGCAGCGTTGTCCCCGGGACAGGGGAGTACGAGCAGTACTTC.